This TCR beta chain came from a study of human T cells and chemical hapten exposure. Study-level background: Small pooled library volume differences mainly caused per-sample TCR yield variation. Notes on the study in general: TCRs above 1 in 1000 frequency did not change with DPC sensitization.

Individual cDNA molecules in this library carried unique molecular identifiers. As processed by the authors: A per-sample median of around 100,000 TCRs was observed, with a range of roughly 20,000 to 750,000. TCRdb called the RACE reads again in MiXCR, with one record for every CDR3 protein. The V and J calls follow TCRdb's processing rather than the paper's. The sample contains 130,000 or so distinct CDR3 sequences, about 8.2% of which appear only once. As to this clonotype: Its antigen is not identified.

Trimming took off 3 bases at V and 3 bases at J, with 8 bases between the two ends. Germline V lookup: CDR1 SNHLY, CDR2 FYNNEI. This CDR3 comprises 13 residues. Documented time point: healthy volunteer bleed at 2 weeks. The authors' total RNA extraction used unfractionated whole blood. The chain joins TRBV2 to TRBJ1-2, with no clear D. The source of this sequence is a male donor in good health. Some clones in this sample may be carry-over from other donors' samples. Sequencing used whole blood. The CDR3 DNA reads TGTGCCAGCAGTGATCGGTTCTACTATGGCTACACCTTC. Translated, it gives CASSDRFYYGYTF. The complete variable domain, with remaining parts taken from reference TRBV2 and TRBJ1-2, reads EPEVTQTPSHQVTQMGQEVILRCVPISNHLYFYWYRQILGQKVEFLVSFYNNEISEKSEIFDDQFSVERPDGSNFTLKIRSTKLEDSAMYFCASSDRFYYGYTFGSGTRLTVV.